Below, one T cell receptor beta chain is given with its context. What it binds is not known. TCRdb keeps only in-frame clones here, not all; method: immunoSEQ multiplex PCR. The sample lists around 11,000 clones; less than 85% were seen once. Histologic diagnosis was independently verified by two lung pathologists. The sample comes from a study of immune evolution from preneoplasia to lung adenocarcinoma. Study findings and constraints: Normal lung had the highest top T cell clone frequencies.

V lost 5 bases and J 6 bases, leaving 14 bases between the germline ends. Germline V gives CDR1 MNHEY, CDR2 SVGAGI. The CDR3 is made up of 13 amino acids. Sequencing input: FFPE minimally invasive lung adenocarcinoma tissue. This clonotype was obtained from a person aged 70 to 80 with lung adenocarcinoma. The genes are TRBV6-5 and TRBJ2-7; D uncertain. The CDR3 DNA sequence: TGTGCCAGCAGTGCCGGACGGTGGGGCGAGCAGTACTTC. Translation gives CASSAGRWGEQYF.